One sample yielded the 25 T cell receptor beta chains listed below, sequenced in a study of beta chain features in type 1 diabetes. The study, taken as a whole, reports: Shorter TCRB CDR3s, moderately but significantly so, were found in Type 1 diabetes patients in all four CD4+ subsets.

Expressed TCRB transcripts got sequenced, as all isolated RNA was reverse transcribed. Clones were sequenced by immunoSEQ multiplex PCR, and TCRdb holds only the in-frame ones, with some missing. This table has roughly 290,000 clones, 15% appearing once. These receptors have no identified antigens. Sequencing input: naive CD4+ T cells from blood. The source is a man between 18 and 35 years old with type 1 diabetes.

The table lists this clone with a few counts. The chain recombines TRBV6-1 with TRBJ2-7; the D gene is possibly TRBD2 (5 bases). The CDR3 is 14 residues long. CDR1 is MNHNS and CDR2 is SASEGT in the germline V gene. V was clipped by 7 bases and J by 0 bases, with 13 bases between them. CDR3 bases: TGTGCCAGCACCCGAGCGGTAAGCTCCTACGAGCAGTACTTC. Translating gives CASTRAVSSYEQYF.

The CDR3 coding sequence is TGCGCCAGCAGCTTGGTTGTTCAGGGGCTCTCCTACGAGCAGTACTTC. This translates into CASSLVVQGLSYEQYF. This chain links TRBV5-1 with TRBJ2-7, with a weak D call TRBD1 (6 bases). V was shortened by 0 bases and J by 0 bases, with 13 bases between the two germline ends. The CDR3 contains 16 residues. Germline assignment: CDR1 SGHRS and CDR2 YFSETQ.

A few counts support this clone. The gene calls are TRBV6-6 and TRBJ2-2; TRBD1 might be the D (6 bases). V shed 6 bases and J shed 6 bases, with 11 bases lying between them. The CDR3 is made up of 13 amino acids. The V gene's germline CDR1 is MNHNY and CDR2 SVGAGI (reference sequence). The CDR3 bases are TGTGCCAGCAGAACAGGGTCGGCCGGGGAGCTGTTTTTT. This codes for CASRTGSAGELFF.

This sequence joins TRBV2 and TRBJ2-2; no clear D. Germline V gene sequence: CDR1 SNHLY, CDR2 FYNNEI. CDR3 length: 14 amino acids. Trimming removed 4 bases at V and 6 bases at J, with 12 bases between. CDR3 DNA sequence: TGTGCCAGCAGTGTACCGCTGGGCCCCGGGGAGCTGTTTTTT. This sequence encodes CASSVPLGPGELFF.

The chain carries TRBV5-4 and TRBJ2-3; TRBD2 agrees at 12 bases. This CDR3 is built from 16 residues. Germline V gives CDR1 SGHNT, CDR2 YYREEE (reference sequence). The V and J ends lost 2 bases and 6 bases, in that order; junction bases with no gene match: 7. The CDR3 protein is CASSFGLAGGKDTQYF. The CDR3 coding sequence is TGTGCCAGCAGCTTTGGCCTAGCGGGAGGGAAGGATACGCAGTATTTT.

The chain has TRBV7-9 and TRBJ2-5, with 8 nucleotides matching TRBD1. Germline-derived CDR1 and CDR2 are SEHNR and FQNEAQ (reference sequence). The CDR3 length is 15 residues. J gave up 4 bases and V 4 bases, and 8 bases lay outside the gene matches. The CDR3 bases are TGTGCCAGCAGCTCTTGGACAGGGCGGGGAGAGACCCAGTACTTC. The encoded protein is CASSSWTGRGETQYF.

The sample holds a few counts of this clone. The sample has other DNA sequences that encode this CDR3 too. The V gene is TRBV7-9, the J gene TRBJ1-1; D possibly corresponds to TRBD1 (6 bases). Trimming took 2 bases from V and 4 from J, leaving 8 bases between them. This CDR3 is 13 amino acids long. The germline V gene has CDR1 SEHNR and CDR2 FQNEAQ (reference sequence). This chain's CDR3 is CASSLLQGTEAFF. The DNA of the CDR3 is TGTGCCAGCAGCTTATTACAGGGCACTGAAGCTTTCTTT. The whole variable domain, remainder taken from reference TRBV7-9 and TRBJ1-1, is DTGVSQNPRHKITKRGQNVTFRCDPISEHNRLYWYRQTLGQGPEFLTYFQNEAQLEKSRLLSDRFSAERPKGSFSTLEIQRTEQGDSAMYLCASSLLQGTEAFFGQGTRLTVV.

This clone has just a few counts. This chain links TRBV29-1 with TRBJ2-3, with 9 bases fitting TRBD1. CDR3 length: 14 residues. Trimming removed 5 bases from V and 2 bases from J; junction bases left unmatched: 5. The germline gives CDR1 SQVTM, CDR2 ANQGSEA. CDR3 nucleotides: TGCAGCGTTAATGGACAGGGGCCCACAGATACGCAGTATTTT. It yields the protein CSVNGQGPTDTQYF.

The CDR3 here is CASRRGLTDTQYF. CDR3 DNA: TGTGCCAGCAGGAGGGGGCTCACAGATACGCAGTATTTT. This rearrangement joins TRBV6-6 to TRBJ2-3; 7 bases match TRBD1. Germline trimming cut 6 bases from V and 2 bases from J; bases unmatched to any gene: 2. From germline, CDR1 is MNHNY and CDR2 SVGAGI (reference sequence). The CDR3 is 13 amino acids.

CDR3 protein: CASRFGGVDEQYF. CDR3 coding DNA: TGTGCCAGCAGGTTTGGGGGGGTCGACGAGCAGTACTTC. J is TRBJ2-7 and V is TRBV6-5, with TRBD2 identical over 7 bases. Unmatched junction bases numbered 7, after V lost 6 bases and J lost 5 bases. The CDR3 covers 13 residues. The V gene's germline CDR1 is MNHEY and CDR2 SVGAGI.

This clone was picked up a small number of times. The DNA of the CDR3 is TGTGCCAGCAGTCCAACAGGGCAGGGTGGTAAAAACATTCAGTACTTC. Translating gives CASSPTGQGGKNIQYF. The chain employs TRBV27 and TRBJ2-4, with D possibly being TRBD1 (6 bases). Trimming took off 5 bases at V and 4 bases at J, with 18 bases between the two ends. The CDR3 has 16 residues. Germline CDR1 MNHEY, CDR2 SMNVEV (reference sequence).

The chain links TRBV28 to TRBJ2-7, with TRBD1 identical over 7 bases. Germline V lookup: CDR1 MDHEN, CDR2 SYDVKM. The V segment lost 1 base and the J segment 2 bases; nucleotides outside the gene matches: 8. This CDR3 is built from 16 residues. CDR3 residues: CASSLYDRVRTYEQYF. The CDR3, as DNA: TGTGCCAGCAGTTTATATGACAGGGTAAGAACCTACGAGCAGTACTTC.

The rearrangement uses TRBV9 and TRBJ2-5, with a weak D call TRBD1 (6 bases). The germline V gene encodes CDR1 SGDLS and CDR2 YYNGEE. V shed 2 bases and J shed 0 bases, with 11 bases lying between them. The CDR3 totals 15 residues. The DNA of the CDR3 is TGTGCCAGCAGCGTTCAGGGGTCAAACCAAGAGACCCAGTACTTC. It is translated as CASSVQGSNQETQYF.

This rearrangement joins TRBV28 to TRBJ2-7; 10 positions match TRBD1. Germline values: CDR1 MDHEN, CDR2 SYDVKM. The CDR3 loop spans 14 amino acids. The V and J ends lost 6 bases and 1 base, in that order; junction bases with no gene match: 3. The DNA for the CDR3 is TGTGCCAGCAGGAGGGACAGGGGTTCCTACGAGCAGTACTTC. Encoded protein: CASRRDRGSYEQYF.

This clone was recorded many times. The chain links TRBV29-1 to TRBJ2-3; D perhaps matches TRBD2 (5 bases). CDR3 length: 12 amino acids. CDR1 SQVTM and CDR2 ANQGSEA come from the germline V gene. V was trimmed by 1 base and J by 5 bases, leaving 7 bases between them. The CDR3 loop is CSVEGAEDTQYF. CDR3 coding DNA: TGCAGCGTTGAAGGAGCGGAAGATACGCAGTATTTT.

This clone turned up a few times. The J gene is TRBJ2-7, the V gene TRBV6-6; D not resolved. CDR1 MNHNY and CDR2 SVGAGI come from the germline V gene (reference sequence). CDR3 size: 14 residues. V gave up 0 bases and J gave up 2 bases, with 8 bases separating them. The CDR3 loop reads CASSYSAGPYEQYF. The CDR3 bases are TGTGCCAGCAGTTACTCGGCAGGCCCCTACGAGCAGTACTTC.

The chain joins TRBV7-8 to TRBJ2-2; D remains unclear. Germline CDR1 and CDR2: SGHVS and FQNEAQ. The V end was cut by 3 bases, the J end by 8 bases, with 7 bases between. The CDR3 is made up of 12 amino acids. CDR3 coding DNA: TGTGCCAGCAGCTTGAGGCAAGGGGAGCTGTTTTTT. Protein product: CASSLRQGELFF.

The V gene is TRBV4-2, the J gene TRBJ2-6, with a possible D match to TRBD1 (6 bases). The V gene's germline CDR1 is LGHNA and CDR2 YNFKEQ. Trimming pared 4 bases from V and 0 bases from J, leaving 13 bases between. The CDR3 sequence is 17 residues long. Here the CDR3 reads CASSLETGSSGANVLTF. DNA for the CDR3: TGTGCCAGCAGCCTTGAGACAGGTTCCTCTGGGGCCAACGTCCTGACTTTC.

This clone has just one count. The chain carries TRBV5-1 and TRBJ2-3; D is ambiguous. This CDR3 contains 14 residues. V gave up 4 bases and J gave up 0 bases, with 9 bases separating them. Germline assignment: CDR1 SGHRS and CDR2 YFSETQ. The CDR3 reads CASSQATSTDTQYF. The DNA for the CDR3 is TGCGCCAGCAGCCAGGCTACTAGCACAGATACGCAGTATTTT. Using reference TRBV5-1 and TRBJ2-3 for the parts outside the CDR3, the full variable domain is KAGVTQTPRYLIKTRGQQVTLSCSPISGHRSVSWYQQTPGQGLQFLFEYFSETQRNKGNFPGRFSGRQFSNSRSEMNVSTLELGDSALYLCASSQATSTDTQYFGPGTRLTVL.

The table lists this clone with a few counts. The chain couples TRBV30 to TRBJ2-1; TRBD2 aligns across 9 bases. The CDR3 has 17 residues. The germline V gene encodes CDR1 GTSNPN and CDR2 SVGIG (reference sequence). The trim removed 0 bases at V and 0 bases at J, leaving 6 bases unmatched. CDR3 coding DNA: TGTGCCTGGAGTGTATCTCTAGCGGGATTCTCCTACAATGAGCAGTTCTTC. Amino acid sequence: CAWSVSLAGFSYNEQFF.

The chain has TRBV2 and TRBJ1-2; 9 positions agree with TRBD1. Per germline, CDR1 SNHLY and CDR2 FYNNEI. The CDR3 is 15 amino acids. V was clipped by 2 bases and J by 2 bases; unmatched bases: 3. Here the CDR3 reads CASSESQGANYGYTF. The CDR3 DNA reads as TGTGCCAGCAGTGAATCACAGGGGGCCAACTATGGCTACACCTTC.

This clone was recorded a few times. The CDR3 sequence: CASSLLAIGNEQFF. In DNA form, the CDR3 reads TGTGCCAGCAGTCTACTAGCGATAGGCAATGAGCAGTTCTTC. The gene calls are TRBV2 and TRBJ2-1; TRBD2 matches at 7 bases. V shed 5 bases and J 6 bases; nucleotides not matched to a gene: 7. Germline loops: CDR1 SNHLY, CDR2 FYNNEI. The CDR3 consists of 14 residues.

This clone was seen a handful of times. CDR3 loop: CASSQDLSFSGANVLTF. CDR3 coding DNA: TGCGCCAGCAGCCAAGACTTATCTTTCTCTGGGGCCAACGTCCTGACTTTC. V gene TRBV4-3 combines with J gene TRBJ2-6, with unresolved D. This CDR3 contains 17 residues. V was clipped by 0 bases and J by 0 bases, with 9 bases between them. The V gene's germline CDR1 is LGHNA and CDR2 YSLEER.

This clone was counted between two and nine times. The chain is built from TRBV30 and TRBJ1-3; weak D call: TRBD1 (5 bases). This CDR3 has 14 residues. Trimming stripped 3 bases from V and 0 bases from J, with 9 bases between. CDR1 and CDR2 (germline): GTSNPN, SVGIG (reference sequence). CDR3 sequence reads: CAWSTGNSGNTIYF. Here the CDR3 DNA reads TGTGCCTGGAGCACAGGAAACTCTGGAAACACCATATATTTT.

This clone has a handful of counts. The chain combines TRBV6-5 with TRBJ1-2, with TRBD1 as a possible D gene (5 bases). V was shortened by 0 bases and J by 4 bases, with 12 bases between the two germline ends. This CDR3 spans 15 amino acids. CDR1 and CDR2 from the germline V gene are MNHEY and SVGAGI. The CDR3 DNA reads TGTGCCAGCAGTTACTCTGCGGGGGGGGGCTATGGCTACACCTTC. Translated: CASSYSAGGGYGYTF.